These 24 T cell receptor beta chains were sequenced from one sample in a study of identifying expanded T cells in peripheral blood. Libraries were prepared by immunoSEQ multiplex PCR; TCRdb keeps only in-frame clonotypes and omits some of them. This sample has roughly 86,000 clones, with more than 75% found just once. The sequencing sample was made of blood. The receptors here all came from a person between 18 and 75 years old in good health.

CDR3 DNA sequence: TGTGCCAGCAGCGTCGGGGCGGCCGCTGAAAAACTGTTTTTT. Residues: CASSVGAAAEKLFF. V gene TRBV9 combines with J gene TRBJ1-4; D possibly corresponds to TRBD1 (5 bases). V was trimmed by 2 bases and J by 7 bases, leaving 12 bases between them. Germline-derived CDR1 and CDR2 are SGDLS and YYNGEE. The CDR3 spans 14 residues.

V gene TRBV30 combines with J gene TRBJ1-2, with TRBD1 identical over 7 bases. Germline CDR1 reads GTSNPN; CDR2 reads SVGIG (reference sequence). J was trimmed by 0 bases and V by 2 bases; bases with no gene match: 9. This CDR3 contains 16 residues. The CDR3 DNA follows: TGTGCCTGGAGTCTCCCGTGGACAGGAGCTAACTATGGCTACACCTTC. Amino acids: CAWSLPWTGANYGYTF.

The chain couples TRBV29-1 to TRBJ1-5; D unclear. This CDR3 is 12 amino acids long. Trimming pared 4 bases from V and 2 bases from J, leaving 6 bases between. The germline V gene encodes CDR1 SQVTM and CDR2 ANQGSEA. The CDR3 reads CSVGSGNQPQHF. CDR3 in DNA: TGCAGCGTTGGGTCGGGCAATCAGCCCCAGCATTTT.

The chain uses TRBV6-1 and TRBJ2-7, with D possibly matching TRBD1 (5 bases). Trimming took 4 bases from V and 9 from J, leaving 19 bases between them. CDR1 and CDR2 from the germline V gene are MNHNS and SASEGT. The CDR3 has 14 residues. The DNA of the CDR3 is TGTGCCAGCAGTGTACAGGTTAACAGGCAGTGGCAGTACTTC. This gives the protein CASSVQVNRQWQYF.

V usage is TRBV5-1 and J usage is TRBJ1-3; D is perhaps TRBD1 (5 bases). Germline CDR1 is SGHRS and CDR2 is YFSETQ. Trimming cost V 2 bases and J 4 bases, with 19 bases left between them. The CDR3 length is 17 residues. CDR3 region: CASSFRGFGATGNTIYF. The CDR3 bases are TGCGCCAGCAGCTTCCGGGGGTTCGGAGCCACGGGAAACACCATATATTTT.

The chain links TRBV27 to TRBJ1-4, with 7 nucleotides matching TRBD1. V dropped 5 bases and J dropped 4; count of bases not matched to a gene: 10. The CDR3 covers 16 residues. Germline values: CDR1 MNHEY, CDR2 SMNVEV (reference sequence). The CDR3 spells CASSRPSGTVNEKLFF. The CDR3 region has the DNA TGTGCCAGCAGTAGGCCCAGCGGGACAGTTAATGAAAAACTGTTTTTT.

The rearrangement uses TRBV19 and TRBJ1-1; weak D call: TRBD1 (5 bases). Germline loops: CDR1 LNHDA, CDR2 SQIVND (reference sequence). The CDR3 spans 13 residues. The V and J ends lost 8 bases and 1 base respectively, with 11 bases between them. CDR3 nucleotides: TGTGCCAGTGGTGCAGGGACGAACACTGAAGCTTTCTTT. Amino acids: CASGAGTNTEAFF.

The CDR3: CASRKDRTVYNEQFF. As DNA, the CDR3 is TGTGCCAGCAGAAAAGACCGGACAGTTTACAATGAGCAGTTCTTC. This sequence joins TRBV7-2 and TRBJ2-1, with D maybe TRBD1 (6 bases). V lost 6 bases and J lost 4, with 16 bases in between. This CDR3 is built from 15 residues. Germline CDR1 SGHTA, CDR2 FQGNSA.

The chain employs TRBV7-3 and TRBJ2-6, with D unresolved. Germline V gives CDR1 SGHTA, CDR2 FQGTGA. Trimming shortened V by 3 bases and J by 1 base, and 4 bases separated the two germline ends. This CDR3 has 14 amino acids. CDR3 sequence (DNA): TGTGCCAGCAGCTTGGGGTCTGGGGCCAACGTCCTGACTTTC. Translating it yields CASSLGSGANVLTF. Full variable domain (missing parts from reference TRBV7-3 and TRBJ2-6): GAGVSQTPSNKVTEKGKYVELRCDPISGHTALYWYRQSLGQGPEFLIYFQGTGAADDSGLPNDRFFAVRPEGSVSTLKIQRTERGDSAVYLCASSLGSGANVLTFGAGSRLTVL.

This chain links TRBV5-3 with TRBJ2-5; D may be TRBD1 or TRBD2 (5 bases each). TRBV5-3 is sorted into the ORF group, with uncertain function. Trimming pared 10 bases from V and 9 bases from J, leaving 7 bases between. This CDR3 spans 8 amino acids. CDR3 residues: CARGAQYF. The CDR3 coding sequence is TGTGCCCGGGGCGCCCAGTACTTC.

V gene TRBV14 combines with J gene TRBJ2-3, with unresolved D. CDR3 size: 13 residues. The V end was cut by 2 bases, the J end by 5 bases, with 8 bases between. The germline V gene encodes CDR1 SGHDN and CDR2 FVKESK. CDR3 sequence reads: CASSQPRVDTQYF. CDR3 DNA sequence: TGTGCCAGCAGCCAACCCCGTGTAGATACGCAGTATTTT. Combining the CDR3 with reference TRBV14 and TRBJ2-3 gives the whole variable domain EAGVTQFPSHSVIEKGQTVTLRCDPISGHDNLYWYRRVMGKEIKFLLHFVKESKQDESGMPNNRFLAERTGGTYSTLKVQPAELEDSGVYFCASSQPRVDTQYFGPGTRLTVL.

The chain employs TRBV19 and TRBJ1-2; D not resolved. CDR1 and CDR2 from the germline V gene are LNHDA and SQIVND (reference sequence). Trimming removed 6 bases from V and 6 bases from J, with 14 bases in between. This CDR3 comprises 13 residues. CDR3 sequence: CASSPHERDGYTF. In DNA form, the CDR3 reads TGTGCCAGTAGCCCCCACGAGAGGGATGGCTACACCTTC.

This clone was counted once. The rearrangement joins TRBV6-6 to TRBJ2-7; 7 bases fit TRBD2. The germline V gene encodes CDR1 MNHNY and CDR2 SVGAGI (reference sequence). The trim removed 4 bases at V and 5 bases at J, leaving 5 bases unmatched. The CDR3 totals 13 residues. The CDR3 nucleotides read TGTGCCAGCAGTTTCCTACTAGCGAACGAGCAGTACTTC. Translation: CASSFLLANEQYF.

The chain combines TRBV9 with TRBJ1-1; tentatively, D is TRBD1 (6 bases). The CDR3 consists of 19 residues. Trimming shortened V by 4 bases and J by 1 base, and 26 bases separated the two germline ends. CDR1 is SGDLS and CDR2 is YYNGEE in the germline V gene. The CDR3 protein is CASSSTGSAQRGTNTEAFF. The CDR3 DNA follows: TGTGCCAGCAGCTCCACGGGTTCGGCCCAGAGGGGGACGAACACTGAAGCTTTCTTT.

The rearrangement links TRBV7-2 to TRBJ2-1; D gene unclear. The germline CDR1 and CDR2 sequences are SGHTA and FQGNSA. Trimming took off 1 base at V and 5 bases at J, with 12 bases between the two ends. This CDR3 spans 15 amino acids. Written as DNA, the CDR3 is TGTGCCAGCAGCTTAGTAGTTGCATATAACAATGAGCAGTTCTTC. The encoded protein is CASSLVVAYNNEQFF. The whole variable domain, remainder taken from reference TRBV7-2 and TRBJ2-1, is GAGVSQSPSNKVTEKGKDVELRCDPISGHTALYWYRQSLGQGLEFLIYFQGNSAPDKSGLPSDRFSAERTGGSVSTLTIQRTQQEDSAVYLCASSLVVAYNNEQFFGPGTRLTVL.

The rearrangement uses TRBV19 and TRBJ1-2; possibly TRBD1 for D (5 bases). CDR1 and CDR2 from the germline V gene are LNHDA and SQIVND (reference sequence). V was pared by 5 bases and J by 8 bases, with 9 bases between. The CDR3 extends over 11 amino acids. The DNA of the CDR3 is TGTGCCAGTAGTGGAGGACACGGCTACACCTTC. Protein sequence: CASSGGHGYTF.

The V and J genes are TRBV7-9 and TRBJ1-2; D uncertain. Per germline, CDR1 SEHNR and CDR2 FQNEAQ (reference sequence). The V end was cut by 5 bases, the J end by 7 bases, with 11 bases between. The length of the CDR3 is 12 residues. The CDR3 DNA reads TGTGCCAGCAGCCGAAAGGGAGGTGGCTACACCTTC. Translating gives CASSRKGGGYTF.

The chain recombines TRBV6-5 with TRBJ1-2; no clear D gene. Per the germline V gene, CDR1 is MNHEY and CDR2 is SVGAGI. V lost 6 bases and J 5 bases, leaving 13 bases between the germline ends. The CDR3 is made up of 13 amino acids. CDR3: CASREYWGYGYTF. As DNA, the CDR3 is TGTGCCAGCAGGGAATACTGGGGTTATGGCTACACCTTC.

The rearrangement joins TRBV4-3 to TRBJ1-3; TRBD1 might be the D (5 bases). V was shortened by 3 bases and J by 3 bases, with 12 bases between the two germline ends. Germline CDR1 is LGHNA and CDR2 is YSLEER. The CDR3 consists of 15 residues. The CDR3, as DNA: TGCGCCAGCAGCCAGGATACAGGCAATGGAAACACCATATATTTT. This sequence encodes CASSQDTGNGNTIYF.

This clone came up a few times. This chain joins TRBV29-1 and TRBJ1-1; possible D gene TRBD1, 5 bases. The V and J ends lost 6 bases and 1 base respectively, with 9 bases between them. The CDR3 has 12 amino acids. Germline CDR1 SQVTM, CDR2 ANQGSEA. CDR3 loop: CSVATANTEAFF. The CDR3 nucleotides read TGCAGCGTCGCGACAGCGAACACTGAAGCTTTCTTT.

The CDR3 coding sequence is TGTGCCAGCAGCACCGGACTAGCGGGGGGCCCCGAGCAGTTCTTC. This codes for CASSTGLAGGPEQFF. The J gene is TRBJ2-1, the V gene TRBV5-6; TRBD2 matches at 14 bases. V lost 4 bases to trimming and J lost 10 bases; unmatched junction nucleotides: 7. Germline CDR1 is SGHDT and CDR2 is YYEEEE. The CDR3 runs to 15 residues.

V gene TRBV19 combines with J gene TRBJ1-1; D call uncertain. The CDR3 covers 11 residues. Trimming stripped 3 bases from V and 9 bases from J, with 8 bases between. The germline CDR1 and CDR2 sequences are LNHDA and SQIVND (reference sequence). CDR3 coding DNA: TGTGCCAGTAGTATCGGTCTCAAAGCTTTCTTT. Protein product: CASSIGLKAFF.

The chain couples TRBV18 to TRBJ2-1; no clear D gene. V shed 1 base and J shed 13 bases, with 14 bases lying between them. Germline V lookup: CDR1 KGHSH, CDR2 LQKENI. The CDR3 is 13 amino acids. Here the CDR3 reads CASSPRPGEVQFF. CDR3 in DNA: TGTGCCAGCTCACCACGCCCCGGCGAGGTCCAGTTCTTC.

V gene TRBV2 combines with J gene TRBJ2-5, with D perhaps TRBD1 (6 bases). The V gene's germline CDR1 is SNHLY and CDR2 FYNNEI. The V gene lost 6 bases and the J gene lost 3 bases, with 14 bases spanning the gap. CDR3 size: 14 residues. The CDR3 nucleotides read TGTGCCAGCAGGTACGGACAGATAGAAGAGACCCAGTACTTC. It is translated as CASRYGQIEETQYF.